This T cell receptor (beta chain) was found in a study of control samples from healthy donors and cancer patients. Assay: immunoSEQ multiplex PCR; the TCRdb copy retains only in-frame clones and omits some. The top ten clones hold 2.3% of a sample with more than 95,000 clones, more than 70% of them seen once. V gave up 1 base and J gave up 0 bases, with 10 bases separating them. This CDR3 has 16 amino acids. The germline gives CDR1 SGHTA, CDR2 FQGNSA. The sequence was obtained from an older woman in good health. V is TRBV7-2 and J is TRBJ1-3; no reliable D call. The specimen sequenced was blood. The CDR3, as DNA: TGTGCCAGCAGCTTAGGAGGCCCCCTCTCTGGAAACACCATATATTTT. It is translated as CASSLGGPLSGNTIYF.